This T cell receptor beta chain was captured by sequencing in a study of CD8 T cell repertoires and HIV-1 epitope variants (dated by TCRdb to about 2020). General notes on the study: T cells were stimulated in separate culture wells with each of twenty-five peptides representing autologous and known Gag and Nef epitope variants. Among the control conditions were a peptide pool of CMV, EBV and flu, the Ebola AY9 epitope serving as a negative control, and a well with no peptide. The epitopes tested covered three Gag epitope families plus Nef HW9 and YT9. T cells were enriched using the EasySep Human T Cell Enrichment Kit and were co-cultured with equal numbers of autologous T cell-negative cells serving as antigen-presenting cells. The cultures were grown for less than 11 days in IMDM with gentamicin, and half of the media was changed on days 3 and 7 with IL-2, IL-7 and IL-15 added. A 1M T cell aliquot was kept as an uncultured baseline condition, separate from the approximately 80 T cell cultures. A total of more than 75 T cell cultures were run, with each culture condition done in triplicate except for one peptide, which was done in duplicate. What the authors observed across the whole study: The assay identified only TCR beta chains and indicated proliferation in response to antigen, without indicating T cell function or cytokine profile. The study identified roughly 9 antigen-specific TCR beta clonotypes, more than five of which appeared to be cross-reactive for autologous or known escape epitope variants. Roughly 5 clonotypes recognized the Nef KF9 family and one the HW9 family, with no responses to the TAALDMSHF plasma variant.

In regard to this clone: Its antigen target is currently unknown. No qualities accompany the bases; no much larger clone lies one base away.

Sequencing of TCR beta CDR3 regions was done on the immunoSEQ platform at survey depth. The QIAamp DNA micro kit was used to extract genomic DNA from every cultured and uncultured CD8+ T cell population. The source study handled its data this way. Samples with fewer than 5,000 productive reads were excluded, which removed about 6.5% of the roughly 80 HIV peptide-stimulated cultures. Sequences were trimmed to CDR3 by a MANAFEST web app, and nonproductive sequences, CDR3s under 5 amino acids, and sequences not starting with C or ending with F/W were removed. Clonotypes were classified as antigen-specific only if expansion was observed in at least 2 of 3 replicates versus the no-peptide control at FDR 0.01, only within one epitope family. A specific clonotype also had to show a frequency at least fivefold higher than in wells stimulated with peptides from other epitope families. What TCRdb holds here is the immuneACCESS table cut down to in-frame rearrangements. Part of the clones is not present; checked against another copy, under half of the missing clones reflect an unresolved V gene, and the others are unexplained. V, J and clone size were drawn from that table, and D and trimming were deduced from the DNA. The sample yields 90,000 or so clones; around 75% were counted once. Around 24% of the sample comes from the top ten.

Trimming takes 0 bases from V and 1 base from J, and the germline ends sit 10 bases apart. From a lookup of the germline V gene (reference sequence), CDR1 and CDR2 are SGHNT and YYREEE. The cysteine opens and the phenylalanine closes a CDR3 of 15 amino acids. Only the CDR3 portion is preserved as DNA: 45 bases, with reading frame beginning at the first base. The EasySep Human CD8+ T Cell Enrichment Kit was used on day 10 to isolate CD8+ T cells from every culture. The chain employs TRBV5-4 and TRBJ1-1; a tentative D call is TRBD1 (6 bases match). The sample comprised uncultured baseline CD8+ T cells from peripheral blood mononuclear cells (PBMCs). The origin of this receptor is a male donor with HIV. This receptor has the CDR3 CASSLAAGANTEAFF. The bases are TGTGCCAGCAGCTTGGCCGCAGGGGCGAACACTGAAGCTTTCTTT.